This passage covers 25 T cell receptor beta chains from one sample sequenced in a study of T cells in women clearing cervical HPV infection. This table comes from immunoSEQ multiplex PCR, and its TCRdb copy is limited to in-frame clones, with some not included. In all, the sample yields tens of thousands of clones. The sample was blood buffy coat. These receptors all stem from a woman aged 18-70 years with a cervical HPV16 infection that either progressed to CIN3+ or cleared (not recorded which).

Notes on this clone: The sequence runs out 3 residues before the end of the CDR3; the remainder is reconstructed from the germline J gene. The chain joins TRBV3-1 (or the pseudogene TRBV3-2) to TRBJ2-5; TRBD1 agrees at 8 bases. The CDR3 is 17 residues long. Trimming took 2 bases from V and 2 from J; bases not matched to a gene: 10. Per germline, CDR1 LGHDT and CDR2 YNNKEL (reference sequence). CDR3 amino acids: CASSQHFIGQGQETQYF. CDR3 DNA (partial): TGTGCCAGCAGCCAACATTTCATCGGACAGGGACAAGAGACC.

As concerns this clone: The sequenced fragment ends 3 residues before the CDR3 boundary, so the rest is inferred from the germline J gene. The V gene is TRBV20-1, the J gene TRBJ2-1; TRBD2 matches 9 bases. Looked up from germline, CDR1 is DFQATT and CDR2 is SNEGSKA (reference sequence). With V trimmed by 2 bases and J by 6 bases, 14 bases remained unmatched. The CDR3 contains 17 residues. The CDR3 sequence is CSARLTIGGRVVNEQFF. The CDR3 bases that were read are TGCAGTGCTAGACTAACGATAGGCGGGAGGGTTGTCAATGAG.

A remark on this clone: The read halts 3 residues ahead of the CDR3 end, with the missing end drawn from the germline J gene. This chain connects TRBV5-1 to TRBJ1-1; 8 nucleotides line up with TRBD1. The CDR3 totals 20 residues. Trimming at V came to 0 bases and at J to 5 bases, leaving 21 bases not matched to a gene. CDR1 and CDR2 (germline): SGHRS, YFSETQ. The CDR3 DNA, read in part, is TGCGCCAGCAGCTTGGTGGATGGGACAGGCGGTAATGTGCAGGATACTGAA. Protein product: CASSLVDGTGGNVQDTE. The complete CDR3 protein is CASSLVDGTGGNVQDTEAFF.

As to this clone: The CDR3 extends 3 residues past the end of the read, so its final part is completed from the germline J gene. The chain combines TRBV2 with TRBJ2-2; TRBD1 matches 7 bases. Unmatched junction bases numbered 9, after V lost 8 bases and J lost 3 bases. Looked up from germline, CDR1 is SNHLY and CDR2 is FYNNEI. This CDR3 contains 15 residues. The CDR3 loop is CASSYQGTDTGELFF. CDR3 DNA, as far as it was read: TGTGCCAGCTCGTATCAGGGGACAGACACCGGGGAG. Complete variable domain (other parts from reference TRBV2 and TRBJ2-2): EPEVTQTPSHQVTQMGQEVILRCVPISNHLYFYWYRQILGQKVEFLVSFYNNEISEKSEIFDDQFSVERPDGSNFTLKIRSTKLEDSAMYFCASSYQGTDTGELFFGEGSRLTVL.

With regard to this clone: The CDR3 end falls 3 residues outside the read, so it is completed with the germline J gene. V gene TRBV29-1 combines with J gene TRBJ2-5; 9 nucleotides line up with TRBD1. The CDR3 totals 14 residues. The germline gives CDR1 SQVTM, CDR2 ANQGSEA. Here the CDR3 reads CSVDMGQGTDTQYF. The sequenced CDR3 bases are TGCAGCGTTGATATGGGACAGGGCACAGATACC.

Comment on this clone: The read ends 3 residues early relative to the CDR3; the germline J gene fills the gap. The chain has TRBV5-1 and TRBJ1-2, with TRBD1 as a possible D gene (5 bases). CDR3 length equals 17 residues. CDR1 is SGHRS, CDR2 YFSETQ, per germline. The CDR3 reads CASKVSGGTSTSYDYTF. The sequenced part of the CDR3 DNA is TGCGCCAGCAAAGTTAGCGGGGGAACATCAACATCCTACGAC. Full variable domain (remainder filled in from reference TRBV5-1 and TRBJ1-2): KAGVTQTPRYLIKTRGQQVTLSCSPISGHRSVSWYQQTPGQGLQFLFEYFSETQRNKGNFPGRFSGRQFSNSRSEMNVSTLELGDSALYLCASKVSGGTSTSYDYTFGSGTRLTVV.

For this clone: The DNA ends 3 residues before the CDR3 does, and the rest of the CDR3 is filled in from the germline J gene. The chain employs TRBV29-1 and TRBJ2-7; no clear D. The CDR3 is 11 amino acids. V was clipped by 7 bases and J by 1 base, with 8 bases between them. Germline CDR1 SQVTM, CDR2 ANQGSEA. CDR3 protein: CSAGYSYEQYF. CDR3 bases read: TGCAGCGCCGGGTATTCCTACGAG.

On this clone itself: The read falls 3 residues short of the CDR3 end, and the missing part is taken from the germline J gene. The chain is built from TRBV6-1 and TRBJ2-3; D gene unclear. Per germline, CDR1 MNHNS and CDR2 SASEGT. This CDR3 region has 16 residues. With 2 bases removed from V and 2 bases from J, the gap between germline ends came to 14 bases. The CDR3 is CASSEKALAPTDTQYF. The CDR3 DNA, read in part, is TGTGCCAGCAGTGAAAAGGCCCTGGCTCCCACAGATACG.

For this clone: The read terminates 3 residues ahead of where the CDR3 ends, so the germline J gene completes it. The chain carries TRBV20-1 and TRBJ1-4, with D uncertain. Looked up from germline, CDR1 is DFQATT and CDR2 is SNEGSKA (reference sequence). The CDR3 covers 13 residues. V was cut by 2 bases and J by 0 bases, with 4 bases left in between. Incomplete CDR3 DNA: TGCAGTGCTAGACAGGCAACTAATGAAAAA. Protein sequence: CSARQATNEK. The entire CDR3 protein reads CSARQATNEKLFF.

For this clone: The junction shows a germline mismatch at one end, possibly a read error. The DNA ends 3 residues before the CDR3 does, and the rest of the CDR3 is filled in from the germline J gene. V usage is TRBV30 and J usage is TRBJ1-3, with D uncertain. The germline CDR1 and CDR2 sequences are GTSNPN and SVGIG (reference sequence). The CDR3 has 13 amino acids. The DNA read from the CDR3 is TGTGCCTGGAGTGTGGGCTCTGGAAACACA. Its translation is CAWSVGSGNT. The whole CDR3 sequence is CAWSVGSGNTIYF.

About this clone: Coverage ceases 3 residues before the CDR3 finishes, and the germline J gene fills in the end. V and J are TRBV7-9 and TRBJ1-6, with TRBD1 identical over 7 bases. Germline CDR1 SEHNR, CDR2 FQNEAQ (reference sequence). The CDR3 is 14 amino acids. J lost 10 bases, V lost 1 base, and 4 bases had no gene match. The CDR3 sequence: CASSLEQGNSPLHF. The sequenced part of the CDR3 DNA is TGTGCCAGCAGCTTAGAACAGGGGAACTCACCC.

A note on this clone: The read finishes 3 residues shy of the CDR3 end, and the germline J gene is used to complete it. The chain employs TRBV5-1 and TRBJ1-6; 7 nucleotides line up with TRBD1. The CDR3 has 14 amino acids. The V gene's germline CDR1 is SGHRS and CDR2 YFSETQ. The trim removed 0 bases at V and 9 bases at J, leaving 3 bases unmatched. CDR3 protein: CASSLEGARSPLHF. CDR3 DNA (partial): TGCGCCAGCAGCTTGGAGGGGGCGCGTTCACCC.

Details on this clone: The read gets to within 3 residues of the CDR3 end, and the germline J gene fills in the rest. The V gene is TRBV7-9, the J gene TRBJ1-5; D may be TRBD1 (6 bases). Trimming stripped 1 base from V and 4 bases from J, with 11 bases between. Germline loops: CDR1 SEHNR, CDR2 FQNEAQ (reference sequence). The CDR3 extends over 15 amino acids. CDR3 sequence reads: CASSLGGPGNQPQHF. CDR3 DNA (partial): TGTGCCAGCAGCTTAGGGGGGCCGGGTAATCAGCCC.

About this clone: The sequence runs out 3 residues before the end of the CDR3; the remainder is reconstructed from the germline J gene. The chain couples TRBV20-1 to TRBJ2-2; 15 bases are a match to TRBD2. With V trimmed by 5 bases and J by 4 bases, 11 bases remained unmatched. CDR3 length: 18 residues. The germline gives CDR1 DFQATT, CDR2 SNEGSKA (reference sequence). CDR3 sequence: CSAQRSWGLAGGTGELFF. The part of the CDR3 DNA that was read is TGCAGTGCTCAAAGATCATGGGGACTAGCGGGAGGCACCGGGGAG.

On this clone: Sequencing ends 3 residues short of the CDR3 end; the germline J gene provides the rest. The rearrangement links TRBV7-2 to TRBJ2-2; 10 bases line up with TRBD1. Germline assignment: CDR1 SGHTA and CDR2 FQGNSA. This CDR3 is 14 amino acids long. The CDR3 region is CASSLGTGGEKLFF. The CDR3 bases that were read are TGTGCCAGCAGCTTAGGGACAGGGGGTGAAAAG. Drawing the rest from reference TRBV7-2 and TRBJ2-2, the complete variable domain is GAGVSQSPSNKVTEKGKDVELRCDPISGHTALYWYRQSLGQGLEFLIYFQGNSAPDKSGLPSDRFSAERTGGSVSTLTIQRTQQEDSAVYLCASSLGTGGEKLFFGEGSRLTVL.

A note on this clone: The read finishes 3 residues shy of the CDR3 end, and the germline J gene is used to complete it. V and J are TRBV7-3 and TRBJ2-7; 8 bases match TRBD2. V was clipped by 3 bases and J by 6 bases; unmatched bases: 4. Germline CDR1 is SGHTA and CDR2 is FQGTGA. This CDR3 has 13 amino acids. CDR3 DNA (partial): TGTGCCAGCAGCTTTGGACTAGCTGGCGAG. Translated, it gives CASSFGLAGE. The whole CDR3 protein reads CASSFGLAGEQYF.

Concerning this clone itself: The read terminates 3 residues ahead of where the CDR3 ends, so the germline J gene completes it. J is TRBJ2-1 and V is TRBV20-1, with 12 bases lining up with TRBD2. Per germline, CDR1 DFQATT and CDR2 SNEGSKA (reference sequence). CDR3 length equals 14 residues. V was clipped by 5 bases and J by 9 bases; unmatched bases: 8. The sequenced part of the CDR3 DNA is TGCAGTGCTCCTCGGACTAGCGGGATCAGTGAG. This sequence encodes CSAPRTSGISE. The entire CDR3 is CSAPRTSGISEQFF.

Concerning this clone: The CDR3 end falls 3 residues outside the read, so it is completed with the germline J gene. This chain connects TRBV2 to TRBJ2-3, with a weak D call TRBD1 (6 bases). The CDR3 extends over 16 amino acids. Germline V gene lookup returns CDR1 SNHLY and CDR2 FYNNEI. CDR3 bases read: TGTGCCAGCAGTGAAATTGGGGGCCCGGGAAGGAAGCCG. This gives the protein CASSEIGGPGRKP. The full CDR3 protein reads CASSEIGGPGRKPQYF.

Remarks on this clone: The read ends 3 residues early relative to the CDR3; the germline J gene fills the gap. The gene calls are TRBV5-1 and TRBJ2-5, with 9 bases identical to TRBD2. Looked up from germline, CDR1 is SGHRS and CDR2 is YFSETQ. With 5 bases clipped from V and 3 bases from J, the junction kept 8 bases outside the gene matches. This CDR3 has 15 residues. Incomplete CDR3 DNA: TGCGCCAGCAGAGAACGACTAGCGGACGAAGAGACC. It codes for CASRERLADEET. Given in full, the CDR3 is CASRERLADEETQYF.

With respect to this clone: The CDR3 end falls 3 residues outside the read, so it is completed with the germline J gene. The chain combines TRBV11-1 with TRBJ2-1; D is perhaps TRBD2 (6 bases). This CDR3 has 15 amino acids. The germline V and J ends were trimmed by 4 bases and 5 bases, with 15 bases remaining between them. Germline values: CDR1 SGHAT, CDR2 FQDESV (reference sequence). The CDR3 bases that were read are TGTGCCAGCAGCTATAACGGACTACAAAACAATGAG. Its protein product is CASSYNGLQNNE. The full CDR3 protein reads CASSYNGLQNNEQFF. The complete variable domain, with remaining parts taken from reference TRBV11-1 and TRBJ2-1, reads EAEVAQSPRYKITEKSQAVAFWCDPISGHATLYWYRQILGQGPELLVQFQDESVVDDSQLPKDRFSAERLKGVDSTLKIQPAELGDSAMYLCASSYNGLQNNEQFFGPGTRLTVL.

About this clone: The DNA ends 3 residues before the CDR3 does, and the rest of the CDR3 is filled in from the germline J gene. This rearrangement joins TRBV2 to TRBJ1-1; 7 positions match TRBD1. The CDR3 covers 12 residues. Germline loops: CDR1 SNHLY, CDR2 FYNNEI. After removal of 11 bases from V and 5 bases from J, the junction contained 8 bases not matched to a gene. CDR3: CAAKDRFTEAFF. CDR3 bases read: TGTGCCGCTAAGGACAGGTTTACTGAA.

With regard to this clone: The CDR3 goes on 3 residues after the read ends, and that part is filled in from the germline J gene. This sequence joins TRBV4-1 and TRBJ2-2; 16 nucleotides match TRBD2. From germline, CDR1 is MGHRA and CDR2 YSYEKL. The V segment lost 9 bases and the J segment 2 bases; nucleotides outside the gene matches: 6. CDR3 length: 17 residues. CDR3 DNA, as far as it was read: TGCGCCAGAGGGACTAGCGGGAGGGAAATAAACACCGGGGAG. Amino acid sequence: CARGTSGREINTGE. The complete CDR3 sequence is CARGTSGREINTGELFF.

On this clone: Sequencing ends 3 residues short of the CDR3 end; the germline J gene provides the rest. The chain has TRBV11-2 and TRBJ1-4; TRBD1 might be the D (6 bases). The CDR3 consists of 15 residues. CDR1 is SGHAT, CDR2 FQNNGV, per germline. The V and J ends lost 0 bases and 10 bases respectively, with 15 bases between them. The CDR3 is CASSLDIGGTGKLFF. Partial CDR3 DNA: TGTGCCAGCAGCTTAGATATAGGGGGTACTGGAAAA.

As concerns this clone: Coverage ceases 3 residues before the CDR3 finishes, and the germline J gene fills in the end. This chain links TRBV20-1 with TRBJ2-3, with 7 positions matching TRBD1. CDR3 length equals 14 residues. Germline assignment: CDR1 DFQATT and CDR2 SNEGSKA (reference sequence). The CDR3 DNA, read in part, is TGCAGTGCTAGAGACTCCGACAGGGAAGAGACG. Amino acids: CSARDSDREET. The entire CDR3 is CSARDSDREETQYF.

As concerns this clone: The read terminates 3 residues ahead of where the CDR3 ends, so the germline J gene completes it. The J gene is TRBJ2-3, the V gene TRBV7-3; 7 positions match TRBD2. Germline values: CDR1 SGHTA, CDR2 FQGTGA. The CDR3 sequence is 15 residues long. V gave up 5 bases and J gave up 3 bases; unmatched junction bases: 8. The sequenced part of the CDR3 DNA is TGTGCCAGCAGCGCGCGAGCGGGGTTTACAGATACG. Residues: CASSARAGFTDT. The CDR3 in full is CASSARAGFTDTQYF.